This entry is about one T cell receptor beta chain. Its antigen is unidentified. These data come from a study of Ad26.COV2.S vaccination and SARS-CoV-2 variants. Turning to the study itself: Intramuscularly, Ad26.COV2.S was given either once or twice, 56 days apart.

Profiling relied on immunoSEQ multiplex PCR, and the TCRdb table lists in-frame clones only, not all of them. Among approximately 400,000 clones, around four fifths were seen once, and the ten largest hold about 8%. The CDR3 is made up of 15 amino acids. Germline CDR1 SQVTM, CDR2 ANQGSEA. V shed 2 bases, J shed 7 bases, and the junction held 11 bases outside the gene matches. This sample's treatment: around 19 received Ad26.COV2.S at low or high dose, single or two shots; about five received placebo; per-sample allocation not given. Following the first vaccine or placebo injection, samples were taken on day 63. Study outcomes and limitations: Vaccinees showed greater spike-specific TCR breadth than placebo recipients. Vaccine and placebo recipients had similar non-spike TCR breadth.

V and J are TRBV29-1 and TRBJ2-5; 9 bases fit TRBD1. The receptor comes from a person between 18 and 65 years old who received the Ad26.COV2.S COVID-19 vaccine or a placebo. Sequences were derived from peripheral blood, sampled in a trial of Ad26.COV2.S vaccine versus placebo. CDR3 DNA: TGCAGCGTTGAAAACTGGGACAGGGAGGAGGGGACCCAGTACTTC. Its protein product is CSVENWDREEGTQYF.